This record covers a single TCR beta chain. Here immunoSEQ multiplex PCR was the method, and the copy in TCRdb shows in-frame clones only, minus some. This sample has more than 2,000,000 clones, with around 94% found just once. Partitioning of CD4+ cells yielded a CD45RA+ naive subset and a CD45RA-negative memory subset. V shed 2 bases, J shed 5 bases, and the junction held 3 bases outside the gene matches. The CDR3 length is 14 residues. In germline, CDR1 is SEHNR, CDR2 FQNEAQ (reference sequence). The sample belongs to a study of shared clonotypes between healthy human individuals. Study-wide context: Ranging from 18 to 49 in age, donors were two women and three men.

The clonotype was recovered from a man between 18 and 35 years old in good health. The chain links TRBV7-9 to TRBJ2-7; 10 nucleotides agree with TRBD1. Material for sequencing was naive CD4+ T cells sorted from blood. Subset given: CD45RA+ positively selected. Here the CDR3 DNA reads TGTGCCAGCAGCTTAAGGGACAGGGGCAACGAGCAGTACTTC. Its translation is CASSLRDRGNEQYF.